These 26 T cell receptor beta chains originate from one sample sequenced in a study of beta chain features in type 1 diabetes (dated by TCRdb to the late 2010s). The research as a whole found: In all four CD4+ subsets, TCRB CDR3 length was moderately but significantly shorter in type 1 diabetes patients.

Libraries came from the immunoSEQ multiplex PCR assay. The entire amount of isolated RNA was reverse transcribed using the High Capacity cDNA Reverse Transcription Kit, so the sequenced TCRB transcripts were expressed ones. TCRdb re-hosts the immuneACCESS table, in-frame sequences only. Its copies lack some clones; in the studies checked, an unresolved V gene accounts for under half of them, and the cause for the rest is not known. This sample is represented by approximately 240,000 clones; roughly 16% of them were singletons. The ten biggest clones cover 0.065% to 0.1% of the sample. These receptors lack a known antigen. Sequencing was carried out using naive CD4+ T cells from blood. The meaning of the sample's cell subset or site label: true naive CD4+ T cells. These receptors were collected from a man aged 25-45 years with type 1 diabetes.

This clone appeared a few times. The V and J genes are TRBV30 and TRBJ1-1; D is undetermined. This CDR3 has 13 residues. Germline V gives CDR1 GTSNPN, CDR2 SVGIG (reference sequence). The V end lost 3 bases, the J end lost 1 base, and 9 bases lay between the germline ends. CDR3 nucleotide sequence: TGTGCCTGGAGCCAACGGGCGAACACTGAAGCTTTCTTT. Translating gives CAWSQRANTEAFF. The whole variable domain, remainder taken from reference TRBV30 and TRBJ1-1, is SQTIHQWPATLVQPVGSPLSLECTVEGTSNPNLYWYRQAAGRGLQLLFYSVGIGQISSEVPQNLSASRPQDRQFILSSKKLLLSDSGFYLCAWSQRANTEAFFGQGTRLTVV.

The rearrangement links TRBV21-1 to TRBJ2-6; no DNA check was done on the table's D call, TRBD1. TRBV21-1 is listed as a pseudogene. CDR3 length: 21 amino acids. This CDR3 is CASSKKEYRGQGHSGANVLTF. The CDR3 coding sequence is TGTGCCAGCAGCAAAAAAGAATACAGGGGACAGGGGCACTCTGGGGCCAACGTCCTGACTTTC.

This clone occurred a few times. Within the sample, other DNA sequences also encode this same CDR3. The chain recombines TRBV10-3 with TRBJ2-5; perhaps TRBD2 as D (6 bases). CDR1 is ENHRY and CDR2 is SYGVKD in the germline V gene. V lost 3 bases and J lost 5, with 7 bases in between. This CDR3 comprises 12 residues. The CDR3 bases are TGTGCCATCAGTGACGGGGGTGAGACCCAGTACTTC. Protein: CAISDGGETQYF.

The chain links TRBV30 to TRBJ1-4; D not certain. The CDR3 consists of 13 residues. Deletions cut 4 bases from V and 2 bases from J, with 8 bases between. Germline loops: CDR1 GTSNPN, CDR2 SVGIG (reference sequence). The CDR3 is CAWTGSTNEKLFF. CDR3 bases: TGTGCCTGGACCGGGTCGACTAATGAAAAACTGTTTTTT.

The chain combines TRBV4-1 with TRBJ2-1, with D perhaps assigned TRBD1 or TRBD2 (5 bases each). V dropped 4 bases and J dropped 4 bases, with 11 bases sitting between them. The length of the CDR3 is 14 residues. Germline V gene lookup returns CDR1 MGHRA and CDR2 YSYEKL. CDR3 region: CASSPRDPYNEQFF. CDR3 in DNA: TGCGCCAGCAGCCCCAGGGACCCGTACAATGAGCAGTTCTTC.

This clone came up a few times. This sequence joins TRBV5-1 and TRBJ2-5; D gene unclear. This CDR3 spans 13 amino acids. Germline V gene lookup returns CDR1 SGHRS and CDR2 YFSETQ. V was trimmed by 4 bases and J by 5 bases, leaving 12 bases between them. In DNA form, the CDR3 reads TGCGCCAGCAGCAGCCGTCCGGAGGAGACCCAGTACTTC. Translation: CASSSRPEETQYF.

This clone turned up a few times. The V and J genes are TRBV29-1 and TRBJ1-2, with 10 bases that match TRBD1. In germline, CDR1 is SQVTM, CDR2 ANQGSEA. This CDR3 comprises 11 residues. The junction had 3 bases not matched to a gene; V was cut back by 7 bases and J by 7 bases. CDR3 amino acids: CSADRGPGYTF. For the CDR3, the DNA is TGCAGCGCTGACAGGGGGCCTGGCTACACCTTC. Supplemented by reference TRBV29-1 and TRBJ1-2, the full variable domain reads SAVISQKPSRDICQRGTSLTIQCQVDSQVTMMFWYRQQPGQSLTLIATANQGSEATYESGFVIDKFPISRPNLTFSTLTVSNMSPEDSSIYLCSADRGPGYTFGSGTRLTVV.

The V and J genes are TRBV11-1 and TRBJ2-3, with a possible D match to TRBD1 (5 bases). Trimming cost V 8 bases and J 5 bases, with 20 bases left between them. The CDR3 is 15 amino acids. Germline V gene data show CDR1 as SGHAT and CDR2 as FQDESV (reference sequence). The CDR3 sequence is CASSSQGVAGDTQYF. DNA of the CDR3: TGTGCCAGCTCGTCGCAGGGTGTCGCAGGAGATACGCAGTATTTT.

This clone was detected a few times. The chain has TRBV28 and TRBJ2-7; D perhaps matches TRBD2 (6 bases). The CDR3 loop spans 12 amino acids. Trimming removed 6 bases at V and 3 bases at J, with 9 bases between. Germline CDR1 MDHEN, CDR2 SYDVKM. CDR3 loop: CASRSGSYEQYF. The CDR3 DNA reads as TGTGCCAGCAGGTCCGGGAGCTACGAGCAGTACTTC.

This chain uses TRBV28 with TRBJ2-2, with D unresolved. Per germline, CDR1 MDHEN and CDR2 SYDVKM. The CDR3 totals 13 residues. V lost 4 bases to trimming and J lost 5 bases, with 8 bases between them. The CDR3 DNA follows: TGTGCCAGCAGTTCTCCGGTGACCGGGGAGCTGTTTTTT. It yields the protein CASSSPVTGELFF. Using reference TRBV28 and TRBJ2-2 for the parts outside the CDR3, the full variable domain is DVKVTQSSRYLVKRTGEKVFLECVQDMDHENMFWYRQDPGLGLRLIYFSYDVKMKEKGDIPEGYSVSREKKERFSLILESASTNQTSMYLCASSSPVTGELFFGEGSRLTVL.

This clone was counted only a few times. The gene calls are TRBV29-1 and TRBJ1-2; D may be TRBD1 (6 bases). The CDR3 sequence is 12 residues long. CDR1 and CDR2 (germline): SQVTM, ANQGSEA. Trimming pared 4 bases from V and 6 bases from J, leaving 12 bases between. CDR3 residues: CSVGGGNNGYTF. CDR3 DNA: TGCAGCGTTGGAGGGGGGAACAATGGCTACACCTTC.

The table lists this clone with a few counts. The chain links TRBV13 to TRBJ2-3; D remains unclear. The V gene lost 5 bases and the J gene lost 6 bases, with 18 bases spanning the gap. Germline V gives CDR1 PRHDT, CDR2 FYEKMQ (reference sequence). CDR3 size: 15 residues. This CDR3 reads CASSPPAGPPDTQYF. CDR3 coding DNA: TGTGCCAGCAGCCCCCCAGCCGGACCCCCCGATACGCAGTATTTT.

This clone occurred a few times. The V call is TRBV7-2, the J call TRBJ1-5, with D perhaps TRBD1 (6 bases). The germline V gene has CDR1 SGHTA and CDR2 FQGNSA. V lost 2 bases, J lost 1 base, and 6 bases lay in between. The CDR3 consists of 14 residues. The CDR3 DNA follows: TGTGCCAGCAGCTTACAGGGGAGCAATCAGCCCCAGCATTTT. This gives the protein CASSLQGSNQPQHF.

The gene calls are TRBV29-1 and TRBJ1-3, with D hard to call. Germline V gives CDR1 SQVTM, CDR2 ANQGSEA. The CDR3 contains 14 residues. Trimming cost V 7 bases and J 0 bases, with 13 bases left between them. CDR3 sequence (DNA): TGCAGCGCCCGATCTCTTTTCTCTGGAAACACCATATATTTT. Protein sequence: CSARSLFSGNTIYF.

The chain joins TRBV7-9 to TRBJ2-3; tentatively, D is TRBD1 (5 bases). The CDR3 extends over 13 amino acids. Germline CDR1 is SEHNR and CDR2 is FQNEAQ (reference sequence). Trimming removed 5 bases from V and 2 bases from J, with 8 bases in between. This CDR3 is CASSVTVTDTQYF. The DNA of the CDR3 is TGTGCCAGCAGCGTGACAGTCACAGATACGCAGTATTTT.

This clone was counted between two and nine times. V gene TRBV10-3 combines with J gene TRBJ2-2; 8 bases map to TRBD1. With V trimmed by 10 bases and J by 2 bases, 6 bases remained unmatched. CDR3 length: 14 amino acids. Germline lookup yields CDR1 ENHRY and CDR2 SYGVKD. CDR3 amino acids: CATQGDLNTGELFF. CDR3 DNA sequence: TGTGCCACACAGGGGGACCTAAACACCGGGGAGCTGTTTTTT.

The table lists this clone with a few counts. The chain recombines TRBV14 with TRBJ1-4; TRBD1 agrees at 8 bases. Germline-derived CDR1 and CDR2 are SGHDN and FVKESK. V lost 4 bases, J lost 5 bases, and 6 bases stayed unmatched. There are 15 residues in the CDR3. The DNA of the CDR3 is TGTGCCAGCAGCCGCCTCAGGGGGCTCAATGAAAAACTGTTTTTT. It specifies CASSRLRGLNEKLFF.

In its sample, this clone was seen a few times. The chain employs TRBV11-2 and TRBJ2-3, with D hard to call. CDR3 length: 15 amino acids. Germline V lookup: CDR1 SGHAT, CDR2 FQNNGV. V was clipped by 6 bases and J by 1 base, with 14 bases between them. The CDR3 loop reads CASRLRPVRTDTQYF. DNA of the CDR3: TGTGCCAGCAGACTTAGACCCGTACGCACAGATACGCAGTATTTT.

This clone was found a few times. This chain joins TRBV6-5 and TRBJ2-7, with a possible D match to TRBD1 (6 bases). Germline V gene sequence: CDR1 MNHEY, CDR2 SVGAGI. V lost 2 bases to trimming and J lost 3 bases, with 14 bases between them. This CDR3 comprises 15 residues. CDR3 amino acids: CASSYRGDISYEQYF. The CDR3 bases are TGTGCCAGCAGTTACCGTGGGGACATAAGCTACGAGCAGTACTTC.

This clone has a single count. This chain links TRBV7-3 with TRBJ2-3, with a tentative D call TRBD2 (5 bases). In germline, CDR1 is SGHTA, CDR2 FQGTGA. The length of the CDR3 is 15 residues. V lost 5 bases, J lost 4 bases, and 16 bases lay in between. Here the CDR3 DNA reads TGTGCCAGCAGCCCAACTAGAGGTGGGGCAGATACGCAGTATTTT. Protein: CASSPTRGGADTQYF.

The chain's CDR3 is CASSARQTTDTQYF. The CDR3 coding sequence is TGTGCCAGCAGCGCAAGACAGACCACAGATACGCAGTATTTT. The J gene is TRBJ2-3, the V gene TRBV9, with a possible D match to TRBD1 (5 bases). V gave up 3 bases and J gave up 2 bases, with 10 bases separating them. This CDR3 is built from 14 residues. Germline V gene data show CDR1 as SGDLS and CDR2 as YYNGEE.

The chain has TRBV4-3 and TRBJ2-7; D might be TRBD2 (6 bases). V was trimmed by 0 bases and J by 6 bases, leaving 12 bases between them. The V gene's germline CDR1 is LGHNA and CDR2 YSLEER. This CDR3 comprises 14 residues. The CDR3 region is CASSQDWAGGEQYF. The CDR3 DNA is TGCGCCAGCAGCCAAGATTGGGCCGGGGGCGAGCAGTACTTC.

The rearrangement uses TRBV30 and TRBJ2-7, with D tentatively TRBD1 (5 bases). CDR3 length: 13 residues. CDR1 and CDR2 from the germline V gene are GTSNPN and SVGIG (reference sequence). V dropped 3 bases and J dropped 2 bases, with 11 bases sitting between them. The CDR3 bases are TGTGCCTGGAGAGTGGACAACCCCTACGAGCAGTACTTC. This translates into CAWRVDNPYEQYF.

The genes are TRBV29-1 and TRBJ2-6; 7 nucleotides match TRBD1. Losses at the gene ends were 7 bases for V and 2 bases for J; bases not matched to a gene: 5. The CDR3 runs to 14 residues. Germline loops: CDR1 SQVTM, CDR2 ANQGSEA. For the CDR3, the DNA is TGCAGCGGTGGGGGACAGACTGGGGCCAACGTCCTGACTTTC. This sequence encodes CSGGGQTGANVLTF.

This chain connects TRBV6-5 to TRBJ2-3, with TRBD2 matching 11 bases. The CDR3 is made up of 15 amino acids. The V segment lost 6 bases and the J segment 4 bases; nucleotides outside the gene matches: 6. The germline V gene has CDR1 MNHEY and CDR2 SVGAGI. The CDR3 region is CASRLAGVMADTQYF. Written as DNA, the CDR3 is TGTGCCAGCAGACTAGCGGGAGTTATGGCAGATACGCAGTATTTT.

J is TRBJ2-3 and V is TRBV4-1; D is perhaps TRBD1 or TRBD2 (5 bases each). The CDR3 is 14 residues long. Trimming took off 5 bases at V and 7 bases at J, with 16 bases between the two ends. Germline V gene data show CDR1 as MGHRA and CDR2 as YSYEKL. CDR3 DNA: TGCGCCAGCAGCTCTTGGGACCGAGCAAATACGCAGTATTTT. Protein sequence: CASSSWDRANTQYF.